The entry below gives a single T cell receptor (beta chain) sequence along with its context. Its antigen remains undetermined. One base away there is no much larger clone; base qualities are not given. The sample belongs to a study of patients and donors after allogeneic stem cell transplantation (dated by TCRdb to the early 2020s). The germline V gene gives CDR1 as MNHEY and CDR2 as SVGEGT. Trimming costs V 6 bases and J 0 bases, and their ends lie 12 bases apart. Its CDR3 holds 15 amino acids, cysteine through phenylalanine. The kept DNA is CDR3 alone, 45 bases in frame from the first base. Libraries were made using RT-PCR. The instrument given in TCRdb is NextSeq 550. The raw public data were reprocessed by TCRdb itself: fastp quality trimming at Q25, MiXCR clonotype calling, in-frame beta chains only. Each CDR3 protein gets just one entry, which takes the most common genes and DNA from the rows behind it. The sample table contains under 170,000 distinct CDR3 sequences; only one count was recorded for 37% of them. The ten largest clones add up to 50% of the sample.

This sequence uses TRBV6-2 or TRBV6-3 and TRBJ2-1; there is no confident call for the D gene. The TCR comes from a human donor who was either an allogeneic HSCT recipient or a stem cell or donor lymphocyte infusion donor (not recorded which). It is not recorded whose cells these are; they may come from a transplant donor. Sequences were obtained from blood, either unsorted or a sorted T cell fraction (not recorded which). The DNA sequence reads TGTGCCAGCAGACCCTTAGATGCCTCCTACAATGAGCAGTTCTTC. Its product reads: CASRPLDASYNEQFF.